Included here is one T cell receptor beta chain sequence, with context. Data came from immunoSEQ multiplex PCR; TCRdb stores just in-frame clones and leaves some out. The sample includes around 180,000 clones, 70% to 90% of them seen just once. This CDR3 comprises 14 residues. The V gene lost 4 bases and the J gene lost 5 bases, with 14 bases spanning the gap. Germline V lookup: CDR1 MNHNY, CDR2 SVGAGI (reference sequence). This specimen comes from a study of blood T cell repertoires in COVID-19. Sequencing input: peripheral blood. This chain uses TRBV6-6 with TRBJ1-1; D may be TRBD1 (5 bases). The clonotype originates from a woman of 80 years or more with acute or convalescent COVID-19. CDR3 coding DNA: TGTGCCAGCAGTTTGGGGGTAAGCGGGACTGAAGCTTTCTTT. Translated: CASSLGVSGTEAFF.